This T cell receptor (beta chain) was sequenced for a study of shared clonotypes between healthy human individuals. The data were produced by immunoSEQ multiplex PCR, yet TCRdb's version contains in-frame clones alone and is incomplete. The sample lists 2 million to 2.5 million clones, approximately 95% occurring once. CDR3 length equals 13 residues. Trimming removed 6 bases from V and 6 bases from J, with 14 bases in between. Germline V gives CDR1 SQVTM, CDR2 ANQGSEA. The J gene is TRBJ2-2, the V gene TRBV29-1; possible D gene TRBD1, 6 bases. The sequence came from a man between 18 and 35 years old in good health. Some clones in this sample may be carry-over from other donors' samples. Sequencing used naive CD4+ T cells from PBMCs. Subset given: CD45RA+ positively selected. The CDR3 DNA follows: TGCAGCGTCGCTAGCCCAGGGGCCGGGGAGCTGTTTTTT. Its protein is CSVASPGAGELFF.